This T cell receptor (beta chain) originates from a study of shared T cell receptors in the human thymus. The table came from immunoSEQ multiplex PCR; TCRdb's copy has only in-frame clones and leaves some out. The sample includes approximately 730,000 clones, approximately 83% seen only once; the top ten take approximately 0.01%. CDR1 GTSNPN and CDR2 SVGIG come from the germline V gene (reference sequence). The CDR3 extends over 17 amino acids. Trimming took off 2 bases at V and 0 bases at J, with 20 bases between the two ends. Another study also made use of these data, one on human thymus T cells. That report notes: Each of the donors was a healthy Finnish infant who was undergoing open corrective cardiac surgery for congenital heart defects. Surgeons resected thymus tissue during corrective heart surgery.

The V gene is TRBV30, the J gene TRBJ2-7; D perhaps matches TRBD1 (6 bases). The clonotype was recovered from a girl under three years old with a congenital heart defect. The sequenced sample was thymocytes. CDR3 loop: CAWSPQPTTGNSYEQYF. CDR3 coding DNA: TGTGCCTGGAGTCCCCAGCCCACGACAGGAAACTCCTACGAGCAGTACTTC.